This T cell receptor (beta chain) was obtained from a study of blood T cell repertoires in COVID-19. Study-wide context: Collection of acute and convalescent COVID-19 samples took place in the United States, Italy and Spain.

V lost 5 bases and J lost 9, with 19 bases in between. CDR1 is LNHDA, CDR2 SQIVND, per germline (reference sequence). This CDR3 region has 14 residues. Profiling relied on immunoSEQ multiplex PCR, and the TCRdb table lists in-frame clones only, not all of them. The sample lists roughly 60,000 clones, about 83% occurring once. The chain carries TRBV19 and TRBJ2-5, with D possibly being TRBD2 (7 bases). The sample taken for sequencing was peripheral blood. The TCR was taken from a human donor in a cohort sampled during active COVID-19. CDR3 residues: CASSVAGASSSQYF. The CDR3 DNA follows: TGTGCCAGTAGTGTGGCGGGGGCCTCGTCGTCCCAGTACTTC.